Below are 25 T cell receptor beta chains sequenced from a single sample in a study of human T cells and chemical hapten exposure. Time point described: pre-sensitization, week 0. The sample's treatment: therapeutic diphenylcyclopropenone sensitization with weekly scalp DPC. From the RACE reads, TCRdb called clonotypes with MiXCR, one entry per CDR3 protein. The sample lists approximately 320,000 distinct CDR3 sequences; 4.5% to 7% were seen once. The sample here was whole blood, taken in connection with sensitization to the hapten diphenylcyclopropenone (DPC). Receptors were obtained from a woman aged 18-30 years with alopecia areata. Some clones in this sample may be carry-over from other donors' samples.

This clonotype was seen repeatedly, ten times or more. The V call is TRBV28, the J call TRBJ1-6; D perhaps matches TRBD1 (6 bases). V shed 6 bases and J shed 6 bases, with 12 bases lying between them. The CDR3 totals 14 residues. Germline lookup yields CDR1 MDHEN and CDR2 SYDVKM. This CDR3 is CASSQYRANSPLHF. Written as DNA, the CDR3 is TGTGCCAGCAGCCAATACAGGGCTAATTCACCCCTCCACTTT.

This clonotype was seen repeatedly, ten times or more. The chain combines TRBV27 with TRBJ1-1, with D perhaps matching TRBD1 (6 bases). Germline V lookup: CDR1 MNHEY, CDR2 SMNVEV (reference sequence). There are 14 residues in the CDR3. V was trimmed by 9 bases and J by 6 bases, leaving 20 bases between them. As DNA, the CDR3 is TGTGCCAGTAGGACGCCAGGGGTTACCCCTGAAGCTTTCTTT. Residues: CASRTPGVTPEAFF.

This sequence joins TRBV28 and TRBJ2-7, with a tentative D call TRBD1 (8 bases). The CDR3 spans 13 residues. Trimming pared 8 bases from V and 3 bases from J, leaving 14 bases between. Germline V gene data show CDR1 as MDHEN and CDR2 as SYDVKM. The CDR3 sequence is CASEAGQDYEQYF. In DNA form, the CDR3 reads TGTGCCAGCGAAGCGGGACAGGACTACGAGCAGTACTTC.

This clonotype was counted a few times. V gene TRBV12-3 or TRBV12-4 combines with J gene TRBJ1-4; 10 bases fit TRBD1. The V and J ends lost 2 bases and 8 bases, in that order; junction bases with no gene match: 2. The CDR3 has 14 residues. The CDR3 sequence is CASSLRDRGEKLFF. CDR3 nucleotides: TGTGCCAGCAGTTTAAGGGACAGGGGCGAAAAACTGTTTTTT.

This clonotype was recorded at least ten times. The V gene is TRBV10-3, the J gene TRBJ1-1; a weak D match, TRBD1 (5 bases). Germline V lookup: CDR1 ENHRY, CDR2 SYGVKD. Trimming shortened V by 8 bases and J by 6 bases, and 13 bases separated the two germline ends. This CDR3 spans 12 amino acids. The CDR3 coding sequence is TGTGCCATCGGGGCGTCGGTCGCTGAAGCTTTCTTT. Protein: CAIGASVAEAFF.

This clonotype was seen repeatedly, ten times or more. The chain combines TRBV11-2 with TRBJ2-1, with D maybe TRBD2 (5 bases). The germline V and J ends were trimmed by 2 bases and 9 bases, with 8 bases remaining between them. The CDR3 loop spans 12 amino acids. The germline gives CDR1 SGHAT, CDR2 FQNNGV. The CDR3 DNA reads as TGTGCCAGCAGCTTAATCGCGGGTGAGCAGTTCTTC. It encodes CASSLIAGEQFF.

The chain uses TRBV7-2 and TRBJ2-6; D is uncertain. The germline V gene encodes CDR1 SGHTA and CDR2 FQGNSA. With 5 bases removed from V and 0 bases from J, the gap between germline ends came to 8 bases. The CDR3 has 15 amino acids. The CDR3 region is CASSPVFSGANVLTF. The DNA of the CDR3 is TGTGCCAGCAGCCCCGTCTTCTCTGGGGCCAACGTCCTGACTTTC.

The table lists this clonotype with many counts. The V call is TRBV7-2, the J call TRBJ2-3; no definite D call. V was cut by 3 bases and J by 2 bases, with 3 bases left in between. CDR1 and CDR2 from the germline V gene are SGHTA and FQGNSA. The CDR3 is made up of 12 amino acids. This CDR3 reads CASSFYTDTQYF. Here the CDR3 DNA reads TGTGCCAGCAGCTTCTACACAGATACGCAGTATTTT.

Remarks on this clonotype: An end of the junction differs from the germline gene, which may be a read error. V usage is TRBV3-1 and J usage is TRBJ2-5; a possible D gene is TRBD2 (5 bases). The CDR3 extends over 13 amino acids. Per the germline V gene, CDR1 is LGHDT and CDR2 is YNNKEL (reference sequence). Written as DNA, the CDR3 is TGTGCCAGCAGCCAAGACGGGGAAGAGGCCCAGTACTTC. It is translated as CASSQDGEEAQYF.

The V and J genes are TRBV11-3 and TRBJ2-1; tentative D call: TRBD1 (8 bases). Looked up from germline, CDR1 is SGHNT and CDR2 is YENEEA. CDR3 length: 15 amino acids. The ends were cut back, 5 bases at V and 7 bases at J, with 18 bases in the middle. The CDR3 sequence is CASSRGAGGRNEQFF. Here the CDR3 DNA reads TGTGCCAGCAGCCGGGGGGCAGGGGGCAGGAATGAGCAGTTCTTC.

The V and J genes are TRBV29-1 and TRBJ2-7, with no clear D. With 7 bases removed from V and 7 bases from J, the gap between germline ends came to 17 bases. Germline CDR1 and CDR2: SQVTM and ANQGSEA. The CDR3 is 12 amino acids. Here the CDR3 DNA reads TGCAGCGCCCAAAACCCCTCCGGGGAGCAGTACTTC. It encodes CSAQNPSGEQYF.

This clonotype appeared a few times. The V gene is TRBV20-1, the J gene TRBJ2-3, with 13 positions matching TRBD2. The germline CDR1 and CDR2 sequences are DFQATT and SNEGSKA (reference sequence). The CDR3 spans 14 residues. V dropped 6 bases and J dropped 9; count of bases not matched to a gene: 9. Here the CDR3 DNA reads TGCAGTGCGAAAAGGACTAGCGGGGGCCTAACGCAGTATTTT. Translated, it gives CSAKRTSGGLTQYF.

The gene calls are TRBV18 and TRBJ2-1, with D maybe TRBD2 (5 bases). Trimming pared 3 bases from V and 4 bases from J, leaving 16 bases between. This CDR3 contains 16 residues. Germline V gene lookup returns CDR1 KGHSH and CDR2 LQKENI. In DNA, the CDR3 is TGTGCCAGCTCACCGGCGGCCCTAGCAGTATACAATGAGCAGTTCTTC. This encodes CASSPAALAVYNEQFF.

This clonotype was recorded a few times. The chain joins TRBV2 to TRBJ2-4, with D unresolved. The CDR3 is 13 amino acids. The V gene lost 7 bases and the J gene lost 0 bases, with 7 bases spanning the gap. CDR1 is SNHLY, CDR2 FYNNEI, per germline. The CDR3 DNA reads as TGTGCCAGCACCACACTAGCCAAAAACATTCAGTACTTC. As protein: CASTTLAKNIQYF.

This clonotype showed up just a few times. V gene TRBV4-3 combines with J gene TRBJ2-3; a weak D match, TRBD2 (7 bases). V was pared by 2 bases and J by 4 bases, with 22 bases between. Germline V gene data show CDR1 as LGHNA and CDR2 as YSLEER. The CDR3 loop spans 18 amino acids. The CDR3 protein is CASSQRSMGGGSPDTQYF. Here the CDR3 DNA reads TGCGCCAGCAGCCAAAGAAGCATGGGGGGGGGCTCGCCAGATACGCAGTATTTT.

Concerning this clonotype: A much larger clone differs by one base, so this may be a read error. The V gene is TRBV5-8, the J gene TRBJ2-5, with a possible D match to TRBD1 (6 bases). Germline-derived CDR1 and CDR2 are SGHTS and YDEGEE. The CDR3 is 13 residues long. The CDR3 bases are TGTGCCAGCAGCCGGGACAACCAAGGGACCCAGTACTTC. It codes for CASSRDNQGTQYF.

This rearrangement joins TRBV6-2 or TRBV6-3 to TRBJ1-5; TRBD1 is a possible D gene (6 bases). The CDR3 runs 14 residues. CDR1 and CDR2 (germline): MNHEY, SVGEGT. Trimming took 2 bases from V and 7 from J, leaving 12 bases between them. CDR3 amino acids: CASSYTGAGQPQHF. The CDR3, as DNA: TGTGCCAGCAGTTACACGGGGGCTGGGCAGCCCCAGCATTTT.

This clonotype showed up many times. The chain is built from TRBV6-2 or TRBV6-3 and TRBJ2-3; no clear D gene. This CDR3 region has 14 residues. CDR1 is MNHEY and CDR2 is SVGEGT in the germline V gene. Trimming shortened V by 1 base and J by 0 bases, and 5 bases separated the two germline ends. The CDR3: CASSYWSSTDTQYF. The DNA of the CDR3 is TGTGCCAGCAGTTACTGGAGTAGCACAGATACGCAGTATTTT.

V is TRBV18 and J is TRBJ1-3, with D perhaps matching TRBD1 (6 bases). The V gene lost 0 bases and the J gene lost 0 bases, with 12 bases spanning the gap. There are 17 residues in the CDR3. CDR1 and CDR2 from the germline V gene are KGHSH and LQKENI. This CDR3 is CASSPPTGDYSGNTIYF. CDR3 sequence (DNA): TGTGCCAGCTCACCACCGACAGGAGATTACTCTGGAAACACCATATATTTT.

This clonotype occurred a few times. The V gene is TRBV5-1, the J gene TRBJ2-3, with D maybe TRBD2 (6 bases). From germline, CDR1 is SGHRS and CDR2 YFSETQ. Trimming shortened V by 0 bases and J by 4 bases, and 9 bases separated the two germline ends. The CDR3 has 14 amino acids. CDR3 bases: TGCGCCAGCAGCTTGGATAGCGGTCCAGATACGCAGTATTTT. The encoded protein is CASSLDSGPDTQYF.

The table lists this clonotype with many counts. The V and J genes are TRBV7-2 and TRBJ1-5; no reliable D call. Germline CDR1 SGHTA, CDR2 FQGNSA. CDR3 length: 13 residues. Trimming took off 5 bases at V and 5 bases at J, with 10 bases between the two ends. The CDR3 here is CASSLLKDQPQHF. In DNA form, the CDR3 reads TGTGCCAGCAGCCTTTTAAAGGATCAGCCCCAGCATTTT.

This clonotype occurred many times. This chain connects TRBV2 to TRBJ2-7, with no clear D. Germline V gene data show CDR1 as SNHLY and CDR2 as FYNNEI. V lost 0 bases and J 8 bases, leaving 8 bases between the germline ends. CDR3 length: 12 amino acids. As DNA, the CDR3 is TGTGCCAGCAGTGAAGCGCGCCAGAAGCAGTACTTC. Translating it yields CASSEARQKQYF.

This rearrangement joins TRBV6-6 to TRBJ2-7; D is undetermined. The length of the CDR3 is 16 residues. The V and J ends lost 6 bases and 2 bases respectively, with 20 bases between them. Germline loops: CDR1 MNHNY, CDR2 SVGAGI (reference sequence). CDR3 in amino acids: CASSQPSKWETYEQYF. The CDR3 nucleotides are TGTGCCAGCAGCCAGCCCTCGAAGTGGGAAACCTACGAGCAGTACTTC.

This clonotype was picked up many times. The J gene is TRBJ1-3, the V gene TRBV20-1; 7 nucleotides line up with TRBD1. Germline V gene sequence: CDR1 DFQATT, CDR2 SNEGSKA (reference sequence). V dropped 5 bases and J dropped 0; count of bases not matched to a gene: 7. CDR3 size: 15 residues. CDR3 nucleotide sequence: TGCAGTGCTCTACCGGGACAGAACTCTGGAAACACCATATATTTT. Amino acids: CSALPGQNSGNTIYF.

This clonotype has a handful of counts. The V call is TRBV11-1, the J call TRBJ2-3, with 9 bases identical to TRBD1. Germline CDR1 SGHAT, CDR2 FQDESV (reference sequence). With 9 bases clipped from V and 8 bases from J, the junction kept 6 bases outside the gene matches. CDR3 length: 12 amino acids. CDR3 amino acids: CASTGGGGTQYF. CDR3 DNA: TGTGCCAGTACAGGGGGCGGGGGTACGCAGTATTTT.